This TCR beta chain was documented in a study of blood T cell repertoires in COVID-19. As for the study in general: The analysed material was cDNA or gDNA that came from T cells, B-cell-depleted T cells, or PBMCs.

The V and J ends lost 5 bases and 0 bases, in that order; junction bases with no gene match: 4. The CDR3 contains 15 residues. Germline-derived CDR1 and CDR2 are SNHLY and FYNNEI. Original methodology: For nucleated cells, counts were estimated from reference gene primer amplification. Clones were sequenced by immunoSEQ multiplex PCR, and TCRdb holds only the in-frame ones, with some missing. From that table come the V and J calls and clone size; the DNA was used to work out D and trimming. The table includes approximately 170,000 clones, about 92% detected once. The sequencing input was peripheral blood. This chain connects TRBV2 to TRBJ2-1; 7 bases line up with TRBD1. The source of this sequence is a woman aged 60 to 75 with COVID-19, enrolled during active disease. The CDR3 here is CASSTGASSYNEQFF. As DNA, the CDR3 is TGTGCCAGCAGTACAGGGGCCAGCTCCTACAATGAGCAGTTCTTC.